The 26 T cell receptor beta chains presented below share a single source sample, sequenced in a study of cytomegalovirus exposure and HLA in healthy donors. The PCR was carried out with 60 Vbeta primers and 13 Jbeta primers. Clones were sequenced by immunoSEQ multiplex PCR, and TCRdb holds only the in-frame ones, with some missing. The table includes approximately 190,000 clones, roughly 80% detected once. Sample: PBMCs. Source of these receptors: a young woman in good health and CMV-seronegative.

This clone was detected only once. The J gene is TRBJ2-3, the V gene TRBV30, with 10 bases lining up with TRBD2. Looked up from germline, CDR1 is GTSNPN and CDR2 is SVGIG (reference sequence). J lost 1 base, V lost 0 bases, and 4 bases had no gene match. This CDR3 is built from 16 residues. The CDR3 region is CAWSVALAGGTDTQYF. DNA of the CDR3: TGTGCCTGGAGTGTAGCCCTAGCGGGGGGCACAGATACGCAGTATTTT. Using reference TRBV30 and TRBJ2-3 for the parts outside the CDR3, the full variable domain is SQTIHQWPATLVQPVGSPLSLECTVEGTSNPNLYWYRQAAGRGLQLLFYSVGIGQISSEVPQNLSASRPQDRQFILSSKKLLLSDSGFYLCAWSVALAGGTDTQYFGPGTRLTVL.

This chain connects TRBV30 to TRBJ2-7; 14 nucleotides match TRBD2. Germline-derived CDR1 and CDR2 are GTSNPN and SVGIG (reference sequence). This CDR3 spans 15 amino acids. Trimming took 3 bases from V and 4 from J; bases not matched to a gene: 5. CDR3 bases: TGTGCCTGGAGCCCGACTAGCGGGAGGGTGTACGAGCAGTACTTC. This codes for CAWSPTSGRVYEQYF.

The chain links TRBV6-7 to TRBJ2-3; 11 nucleotides agree with TRBD2. TRBV6-7 carries the ORF label, with uncertain function. V lost 0 bases, J lost 0 bases, and 11 bases stayed unmatched. This CDR3 has 20 amino acids. The CDR3 DNA follows: TGTGCCAGCAGTTACTCCAGGCTAGCGGGGGGCAGCCCAAGCACAGATACGCAGTATTTT. It yields the protein CASSYSRLAGGSPSTDTQYF.

The CDR3 reads CASSPSRQGGSRNQPQHF. CDR3 DNA: TGTGCCAGCTCACCATCCCGACAGGGGGGAAGCCGTAATCAGCCCCAGCATTTT. The rearrangement uses TRBV18 and TRBJ1-5; TRBD1 matches at 9 bases. Trimming at V came to 2 bases and at J to 4 bases, leaving 12 bases not matched to a gene. The CDR3 contains 18 residues. CDR1 and CDR2 from the germline V gene are KGHSH and LQKENI.

The chain recombines TRBV7-2 with TRBJ2-4, with 11 bases identical to TRBD1. This CDR3 comprises 14 residues. Germline V gene lookup returns CDR1 SGHTA and CDR2 FQGNSA. The J segment lost 8 bases and the V segment lost 5 bases, leaving 5 bases of the junction unmatched. CDR3 coding DNA: TGTGCCAGCAGCCCGAGGACAGGGGGCTACATTCAGTACTTC. This gives the protein CASSPRTGGYIQYF.

This clone has only one observation. The V gene is TRBV7-9, the J gene TRBJ2-1, with 10 bases fitting TRBD2. Looked up from germline, CDR1 is SEHNR and CDR2 is FQNEAQ (reference sequence). The CDR3 sequence is 16 residues long. The junction had 6 bases not matched to a gene; V was cut back by 1 base and J by 6 bases. In DNA form, the CDR3 reads TGTGCCAGCAGCTTAGTGCCTAGCGGGAGAGGCAATGAGCAGTTCTTC. This encodes CASSLVPSGRGNEQFF.

The chain combines TRBV14 with TRBJ1-2; D perhaps matches TRBD1 (6 bases). The CDR3 contains 15 residues. Per the germline V gene, CDR1 is SGHDN and CDR2 is FVKESK. The V end lost 3 bases, the J end lost 0 bases, and 11 bases lay between the germline ends. The DNA of the CDR3 is TGTGCCAGCAGCCAGTACAGGGTAGCTAACTATGGCTACACCTTC. Translation: CASSQYRVANYGYTF.

The chain links TRBV27 to TRBJ2-3; 8 bases line up with TRBD2. Trimming cost V 5 bases and J 7 bases; bases outside gene matches: 8. This CDR3 has 14 residues. In germline, CDR1 is MNHEY, CDR2 SMNVEV (reference sequence). CDR3 sequence (DNA): TGTGCCAGCAGTAAAAGCGGGAGTCTGAATACGCAGTATTTT. Encoded protein: CASSKSGSLNTQYF.

The V and J genes are TRBV15 and TRBJ2-7, with TRBD1 matching 9 bases. Germline CDR1 reads LNHNV; CDR2 reads YYDKDF (reference sequence). The V and J ends lost 2 bases and 6 bases, in that order; junction bases with no gene match: 8. This CDR3 comprises 15 residues. The CDR3 spells CATSRPGTGFSEQYF. The CDR3 DNA reads TGTGCCACCAGCAGACCCGGGACAGGGTTCAGCGAGCAGTACTTC.

The chain uses TRBV10-2 and TRBJ1-1; the match to TRBD1 covers 9 bases. V gave up 6 bases and J gave up 0 bases; unmatched junction bases: 8. The CDR3 contains 16 residues. Germline V gene data show CDR1 as WSHSY and CDR2 as SAAADI. CDR3 sequence (DNA): TGCGCCAGCAGGAGAACAGGGGGCTGGGTGAACACTGAAGCTTTCTTT. It specifies CASRRTGGWVNTEAFF.

The chain recombines TRBV6-5 with TRBJ2-7; D possibly corresponds to TRBD1 (6 bases). The CDR3 sequence is 14 residues long. Germline CDR1 reads MNHEY; CDR2 reads SVGAGI. Trimming shortened V by 5 bases and J by 5 bases, and 16 bases separated the two germline ends. CDR3 sequence: CASSEGTSPHEQYF. The CDR3 DNA reads TGTGCCAGCAGTGAAGGGACAAGTCCCCACGAGCAGTACTTC.

Regarding this clone: A read error may account for a junction end that differs from germline. CDR3 residues: CASGLDSHGSPLHF. In nucleotides, the CDR3 is TGTGCCAGCGGCTTGGACAGCCACGGCTCACCCCTCCACTTT. This chain joins TRBV5-4 and TRBJ1-6, with D possibly matching TRBD1 (6 bases). Germline-derived CDR1 and CDR2 are SGHNT and YYREEE (reference sequence). The CDR3 contains 14 residues.

The rearrangement uses TRBV28 and TRBJ1-5, with D hard to call. CDR3 length equals 13 residues. The V end was cut by 3 bases, the J end by 5 bases, with 8 bases between. CDR1 is MDHEN, CDR2 SYDVKM, per germline. Written as DNA, the CDR3 is TGTGCCAGCAGTTTTCTTATCGATCAGCCCCAGCATTTT. Its translation is CASSFLIDQPQHF.

The chain employs TRBV27 and TRBJ2-5, with D hard to call. This CDR3 is 12 amino acids long. The V gene lost 2 bases and the J gene lost 5 bases, with 6 bases spanning the gap. Germline lookup yields CDR1 MNHEY and CDR2 SMNVEV (reference sequence). The CDR3 sequence: CASSLDGETQYF. CDR3 coding DNA: TGTGCCAGCAGTTTAGACGGGGAGACCCAGTACTTC.

The V and J genes are TRBV6-5 and TRBJ2-2; 8 bases fit TRBD2. The CDR3 is made up of 14 amino acids. The trim removed 8 bases at V and 3 bases at J, leaving 5 bases unmatched. Germline values: CDR1 MNHEY, CDR2 SVGAGI. The CDR3, as DNA: TGTGCCAGCGGGGAACTAGCGGACACCGGGGAGCTGTTTTTT. Its protein product is CASGELADTGELFF.

V and J are TRBV13 and TRBJ1-2; 7 nucleotides align to TRBD1. The CDR3 runs 12 residues. Germline V gene lookup returns CDR1 PRHDT and CDR2 FYEKMQ (reference sequence). Germline trimming cut 6 bases from V and 7 bases from J; bases unmatched to any gene: 5. This CDR3 reads CASSVTGTGYTF. Here the CDR3 DNA reads TGTGCCAGCAGTGTGACAGGGACTGGCTACACCTTC.

The chain couples TRBV5-1 to TRBJ2-3; TRBD2 matches 8 bases. Germline assignment: CDR1 SGHRS and CDR2 YFSETQ. The CDR3 is 16 residues long. V lost 0 bases, J lost 4 bases, and 7 bases stayed unmatched. The CDR3, as DNA: TGCGCCAGCAGCTTGGGGCCGGGGGGGCCCCCAGATACGCAGTATTTT. As protein: CASSLGPGGPPDTQYF.

The table lists this clone with a count of one. This chain's CDR3 is CASRGPTGELFF. The CDR3 bases are TGTGCCAGCAGGGGGCCCACCGGGGAGCTGTTTTTT. The chain employs TRBV7-6 and TRBJ2-2; TRBD1 might be the D (5 bases). Germline assignment: CDR1 SGHVS and CDR2 FNYEAQ. Deletions cut 6 bases from V and 4 bases from J, with 6 bases between. The CDR3 runs 12 residues.

The chain is built from TRBV9 and TRBJ2-5; 8 bases align to TRBD2. Germline V lookup: CDR1 SGDLS, CDR2 YYNGEE. This CDR3 contains 14 residues. Unmatched junction bases numbered 5, after V lost 2 bases and J lost 5 bases. CDR3 sequence: CASSVLGRGETQYF. The DNA of the CDR3 is TGTGCCAGCAGCGTCCTCGGGAGGGGCGAGACCCAGTACTTC. The full variable domain, its missing parts supplied by reference TRBV9 and TRBJ2-5, is DSGVTQTPKHLITATGQRVTLRCSPRSGDLSVYWYQQSLDQGLQFLIQYYNGEERAKGNILERFSAQQFPDLHSELNLSSLELGDSALYFCASSVLGRGETQYFGPGTRLLVL.

The gene calls are TRBV10-3 and TRBJ1-2; tentative D call: TRBD1 (6 bases). From germline, CDR1 is ENHRY and CDR2 SYGVKD. V gave up 0 bases and J gave up 2 bases, with 7 bases separating them. The CDR3 has 14 residues. CDR3 amino acids: CAISESGTNYGYTF. The CDR3 bases are TGTGCCATCAGTGAGTCGGGGACAAACTATGGCTACACCTTC.

To note about this clone: Other DNA sequences in this sample translate to the same CDR3. V usage is TRBV27 and J usage is TRBJ1-6; the match to TRBD1 covers 7 bases. V trimming: 9 bases; J trimming: 8 bases; junction bases outside the gene matches: 7. Germline assignment: CDR1 MNHEY and CDR2 SMNVEV (reference sequence). The CDR3 spans 13 residues. The CDR3 DNA reads TGTGCCAGTTCCGACAGGGAATATTCACCCCTCCACTTT. This translates into CASSDREYSPLHF.

The genes are TRBV27 and TRBJ2-1; 7 nucleotides align to TRBD2. CDR1 is MNHEY and CDR2 is SMNVEV in the germline V gene (reference sequence). V was clipped by 4 bases and J by 8 bases; unmatched bases: 11. CDR3 size: 15 residues. The DNA for the CDR3 is TGTGCCAGCAGTTGGGTTGGCGGGAGTCTCTATGAGCAGTTCTTC. Amino acids: CASSWVGGSLYEQFF.

The V and J genes are TRBV7-7 and TRBJ2-5, with TRBD2 as a possible D gene (6 bases). Germline V CDR1 and CDR2: SSHAT, FNYEAQ (reference sequence). V dropped 5 bases and J dropped 1 base, with 8 bases sitting between them. This CDR3 is built from 13 residues. CDR3 sequence: CASSRDFQETQYF. In nucleotides, the CDR3 is TGTGCCAGCAGCCGGGACTTCCAAGAGACCCAGTACTTC. Full variable domain (rest looked up from reference TRBV7-7 and TRBJ2-5): GAGVSQSPRYKVTKRGQDVTLRCDPISSHATLYWYQQALGQGPEFLTYFNYEAQPDKSGLPSDRFSAERPEGSISTLTIQRTEQRDSAMYRCASSRDFQETQYFGPGTRLLVL.

This chain uses TRBV27 with TRBJ2-1; D possibly corresponds to TRBD1 (5 bases). V lost 6 bases, J lost 7 bases, and 25 bases lay in between. Germline V gene sequence: CDR1 MNHEY, CDR2 SMNVEV (reference sequence). The CDR3 length is 17 residues. The CDR3 reads CASSLTPTDILSNEQFF. For the CDR3, the DNA is TGTGCCAGCAGCTTAACTCCGACGGACATCCTTTCTAATGAGCAGTTCTTC.

This chain links TRBV28 with TRBJ2-5; 10 bases line up with TRBD1. The J call may be wrong; the DNA end is better matched by TRBJ2-7. This CDR3 has 19 residues. The germline CDR1 and CDR2 sequences are MDHEN and SYDVKM. The CDR3 region is CASSRPGTGVNPPSYEQYF. The CDR3 DNA reads as TGTGCCAGCAGTCGGCCCGGGACAGGGGTTAATCCCCCTTCCTACGAGCAGTACTTC.

The rearrangement links TRBV5-4 to TRBJ2-1; D perhaps matches TRBD2 (5 bases). The CDR3 is made up of 13 amino acids. Trimming cost V 0 bases and J 6 bases, with 7 bases left between them. Germline CDR1 and CDR2: SGHNT and YYREEE (reference sequence). The CDR3 DNA is TGTGCCAGCAGCTTGGCAGGACTCAATGAGCAGTTCTTC. It codes for CASSLAGLNEQFF.